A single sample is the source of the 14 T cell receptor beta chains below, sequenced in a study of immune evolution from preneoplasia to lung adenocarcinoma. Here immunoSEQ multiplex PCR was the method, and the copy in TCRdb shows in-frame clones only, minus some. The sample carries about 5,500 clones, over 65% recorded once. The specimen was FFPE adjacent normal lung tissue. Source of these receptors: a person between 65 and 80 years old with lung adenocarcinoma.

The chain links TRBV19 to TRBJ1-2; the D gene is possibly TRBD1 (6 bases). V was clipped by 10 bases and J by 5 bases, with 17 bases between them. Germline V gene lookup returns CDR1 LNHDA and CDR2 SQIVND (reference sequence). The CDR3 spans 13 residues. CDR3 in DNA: TGTGCCACCTCCGACAGGATCGGATATGGCTACACCTTC. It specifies CATSDRIGYGYTF. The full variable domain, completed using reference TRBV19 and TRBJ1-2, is DGGITQSPKYLFRKEGQNVTLSCEQNLNHDAMYWYRQDPGQGLRLIYYSQIVNDFQKGDIAEGYSVSREKKESFPLTVTSAQKNPTAFYLCATSDRIGYGYTFGSGTRLTVV.

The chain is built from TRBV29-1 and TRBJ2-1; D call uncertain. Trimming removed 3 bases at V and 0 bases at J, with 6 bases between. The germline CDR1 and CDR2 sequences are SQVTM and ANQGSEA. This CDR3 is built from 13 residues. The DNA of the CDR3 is TGCAGCGTTGACCCGAGCTCCTACAATGAGCAGTTCTTC. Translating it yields CSVDPSSYNEQFF.

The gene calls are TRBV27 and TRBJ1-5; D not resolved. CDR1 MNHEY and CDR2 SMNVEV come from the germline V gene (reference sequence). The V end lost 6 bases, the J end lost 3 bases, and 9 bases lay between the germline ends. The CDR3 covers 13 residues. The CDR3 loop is CASRIGVNQPQHF. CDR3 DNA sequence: TGTGCCAGCAGGATAGGAGTCAATCAGCCCCAGCATTTT.

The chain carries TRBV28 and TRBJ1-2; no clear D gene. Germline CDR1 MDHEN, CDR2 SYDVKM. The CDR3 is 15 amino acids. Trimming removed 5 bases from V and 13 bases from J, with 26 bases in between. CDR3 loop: CASSLSLPGTYSPTF. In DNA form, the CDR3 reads TGTGCCAGCAGTCTATCCCTACCTGGCACCTATTCGCCCACCTTC.

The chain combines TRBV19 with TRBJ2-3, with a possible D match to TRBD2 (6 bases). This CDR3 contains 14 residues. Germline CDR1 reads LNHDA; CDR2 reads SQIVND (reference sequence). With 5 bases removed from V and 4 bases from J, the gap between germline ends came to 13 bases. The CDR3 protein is CASSGGFGADTQYF. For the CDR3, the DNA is TGTGCCAGTAGTGGGGGGTTCGGGGCAGATACGCAGTATTTT.

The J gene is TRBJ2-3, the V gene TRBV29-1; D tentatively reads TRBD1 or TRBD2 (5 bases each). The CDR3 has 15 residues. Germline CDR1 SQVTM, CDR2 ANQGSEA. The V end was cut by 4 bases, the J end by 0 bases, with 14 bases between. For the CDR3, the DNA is TGCAGCGTTGGTAGGGGAGCGGCTAGCACAGATACGCAGTATTTT. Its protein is CSVGRGAASTDTQYF.

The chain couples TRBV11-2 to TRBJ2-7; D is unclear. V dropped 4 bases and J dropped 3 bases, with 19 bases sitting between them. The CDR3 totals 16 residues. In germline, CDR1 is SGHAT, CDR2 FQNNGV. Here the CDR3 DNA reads TGTGCCAGCAGCTCTCATTTTGGGCCATACGGCTACGAGCAGTACTTC. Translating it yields CASSSHFGPYGYEQYF.

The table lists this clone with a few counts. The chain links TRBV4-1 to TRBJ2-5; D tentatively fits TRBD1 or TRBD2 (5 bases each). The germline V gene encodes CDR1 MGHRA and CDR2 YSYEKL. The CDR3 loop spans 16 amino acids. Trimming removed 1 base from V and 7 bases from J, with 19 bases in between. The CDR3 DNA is TGCGCCAGCAGCCAAGGAAGGGTTGGGGGACGTCGGACCCAGTACTTC. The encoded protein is CASSQGRVGGRRTQYF.

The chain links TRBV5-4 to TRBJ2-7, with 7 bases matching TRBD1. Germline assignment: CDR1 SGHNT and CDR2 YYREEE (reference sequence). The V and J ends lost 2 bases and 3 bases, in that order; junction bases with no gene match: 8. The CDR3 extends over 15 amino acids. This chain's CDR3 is CASSFRQGLIYEQYF. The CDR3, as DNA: TGTGCCAGCAGCTTTCGACAGGGCTTAATCTACGAGCAGTACTTC.

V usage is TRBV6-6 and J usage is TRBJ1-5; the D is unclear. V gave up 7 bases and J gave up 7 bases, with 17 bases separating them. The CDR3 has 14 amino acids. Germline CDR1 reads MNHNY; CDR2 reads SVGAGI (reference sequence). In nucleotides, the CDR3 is TGTGCCAGCACCACCTCTCAACGCGGCCAGCCCCAGCATTTT. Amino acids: CASTTSQRGQPQHF.

CDR3 coding DNA: TGCGCCAGCAGCGGGCCCGGGACAGGGGGCAATGGCTACACCTTC. Translation: CASSGPGTGGNGYTF. The V call is TRBV5-1, the J call TRBJ1-2, with 12 bases matching TRBD1. V trimming: 4 bases; J trimming: 6 bases; junction bases outside the gene matches: 7. Per the germline V gene, CDR1 is SGHRS and CDR2 is YFSETQ. The CDR3 runs 15 residues.

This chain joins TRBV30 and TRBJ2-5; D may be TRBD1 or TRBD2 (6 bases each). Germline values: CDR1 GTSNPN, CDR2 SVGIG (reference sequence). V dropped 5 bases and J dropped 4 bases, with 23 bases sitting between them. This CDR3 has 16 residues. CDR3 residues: CAWSGARQVGGETQYF. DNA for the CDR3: TGTGCCTGGTCGGGCGCCAGACAGGTGGGGGGAGAGACCCAGTACTTC. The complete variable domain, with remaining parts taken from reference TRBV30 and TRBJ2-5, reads SQTIHQWPATLVQPVGSPLSLECTVEGTSNPNLYWYRQAAGRGLQLLFYSVGIGQISSEVPQNLSASRPQDRQFILSSKKLLLSDSGFYLCAWSGARQVGGETQYFGPGTRLLVL.

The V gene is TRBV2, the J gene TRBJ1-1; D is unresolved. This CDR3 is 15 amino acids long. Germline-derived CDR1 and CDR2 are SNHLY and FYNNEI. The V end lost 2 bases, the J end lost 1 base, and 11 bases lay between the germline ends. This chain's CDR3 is CASSELARQNTEAFF. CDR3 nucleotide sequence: TGTGCCAGCAGTGAATTAGCCAGACAGAACACTGAAGCTTTCTTT.

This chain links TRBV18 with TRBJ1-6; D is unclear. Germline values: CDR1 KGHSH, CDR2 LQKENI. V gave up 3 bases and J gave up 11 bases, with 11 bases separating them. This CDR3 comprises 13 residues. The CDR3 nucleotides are TGTGCCAGCTCACCCGGGGAGAGGCCACCCCTCCACTTT. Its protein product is CASSPGERPPLHF.